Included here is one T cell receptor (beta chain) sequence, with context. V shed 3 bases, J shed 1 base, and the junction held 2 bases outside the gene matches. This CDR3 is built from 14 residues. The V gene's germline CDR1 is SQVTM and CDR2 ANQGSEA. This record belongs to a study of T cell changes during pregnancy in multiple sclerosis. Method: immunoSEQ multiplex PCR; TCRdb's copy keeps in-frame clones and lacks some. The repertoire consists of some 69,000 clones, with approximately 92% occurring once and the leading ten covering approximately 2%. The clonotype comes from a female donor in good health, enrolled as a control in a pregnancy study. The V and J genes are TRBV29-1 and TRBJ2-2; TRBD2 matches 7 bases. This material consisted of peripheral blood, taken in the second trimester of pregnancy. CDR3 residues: CSVEGGENTGELFF. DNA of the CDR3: TGCAGCGTTGAGGGGGGGGAGAACACCGGGGAGCTGTTTTTT.